Listed below are T cell receptor beta chains from one sample, sequenced in a study of blood T cells in healthy people across ages. Each CDR3 protein gets one entry after TCRdb re-called the 5' RACE reads with MiXCR. The table records hundreds of thousands of distinct CDR3 sequences, 32% of them present only once. Sequencing used blood. These receptors came from a woman of 80 years or more in good health. CDR3s include the opening cysteine and the closing phenylalanine or tryptophan.

j_call cdr3_length v_call cdr3_aa
TRBJ2-3 14 TRBV18 CASSPRRTEGSQYF
TRBJ1-2 15 TRBV20-1 CSARDPGPGGYGYTF
TRBJ1-2 15 TRBV30 CAWSVQGAANYGYTF
TRBJ1-1 13 TRBV3-1 CASSQMAGTEAFF
TRBJ1-2 12 TRBV7-9 CASSSSPYGCTF
TRBJ2-1 15 TRBV14 CASSQVQGRYNEQFF
TRBJ2-7 13 TRBV7-3 CAGSVGLNYEQYF
TRBJ1-5 15 TRBV4-1 CAGSQVSPLSQPQHF
TRBJ1-2 13 TRBV2 CASSPQGAGGYTF
TRBJ2-7 13 TRBV20-1 CSATTGGAYEQYF
TRBJ1-6 16 TRBV20-1 CSARLAGQGFDSPLHF
TRBJ2-7 14 TRBV28 CASSLWDRAREQYF
TRBJ2-7 16 TRBV7-6 CASSLAAGGKSYEQYF
TRBJ1-2 18 TRBV3-1 CASSQDRGGLRYVYGYTF
TRBJ1-5 15 TRBV6-5 CASSSRQGRNQPQHF
TRBJ1-2 12 TRBV6-1 CASSESNYGYTF
TRBJ2-7 14 TRBV29-1 CSAAVGSAIYEQYF
TRBJ1-2 15 TRBV5-1 CASSLGTGSYYGYTF
TRBJ2-1 14 TRBV3-1 CASSTSSGYNEQFF
TRBJ2-5 14 TRBV20-1 CSARASGQQETQYF
TRBJ1-2 15 TRBV10-3 CAISADRVENYGYTF
TRBJ2-1 13 TRBV19 CASSIVREREQFF
TRBJ2-7 13 TRBV7-3 CASGVIQGYEQYF
TRBJ2-1 16 TRBV7-6 CASSSRRRGSSGEQFF
TRBJ2-7 16 TRBV6-1 CASSPREGATLNEQYF
NA 13 TRBV20-1 CSARRTIQETQYF
TRBJ2-7 15 TRBV7-2 CASSQAQGEVDEQYF
TRBJ2-3 16 TRBV4-1 CASSQDIGQVTDTQYF
TRBJ2-7 15 TRBV28 CASSSTSGGYNEQYF
TRBJ1-2 13 TRBV28 CASSLPLTGGYTF
TRBJ1-2 16 TRBV9 CASSGSQVARGYGYTF
TRBJ2-1 15 TRBV14 CASSQLGQGFLEQFF
TRBJ1-3 14 TRBV7-2 CASSLAVTGNTIYF
TRBJ2-7 16 TRBV9 CASSAPPLPWCYEQYF
TRBJ2-3 14 TRBV7-8 CASSLEGLDDTQYF
TRBJ1-1 12 TRBV30 CAWSGRQYEAFF
TRBJ1-1 14 TRBV20-1 CSARDMAANTEAFF
TRBJ2-2 14 TRBV6-1 CASSVERSTGELFF
TRBJ2-7 12 TRBV29-1 CSVEEGDYEQYF
TRBJ2-3 16 TRBV28 CASSLDLSHTGYTQDF
TRBJ1-4 14 TRBV15 CATSRDRGIEKLFF
TRBJ1-2 13 TRBV12-3/TRBV12-4 CASSSTGRGGYTF
TRBJ1-1 12 TRBV28 CASSFAGVGAFF
TRBJ1-5 16 TRBV10-3 CAITLDRELYNQPQHF
TRBJ1-1 14 TRBV20-1 CSARVLGWNTEAFF
TRBJ1-1 15 TRBV3-1 CASSPRGRGDTEAFF
TRBJ2-4 15 TRBV20-1 CSARPPQGAKNIQYF
TRBJ2-7 14 TRBV5-1 CASSLGGIQYEQYF
TRBJ2-5 13 TRBV6-5 CASSGGASNEQYF
TRBJ1-4 15 TRBV5-6 CASSLAAGGDEKLFF
TRBJ2-5 17 TRBV20-1 CSAIRTSGGHARETQYF
TRBJ2-7 16 TRBV7-9 CASSSQWTVRFYEQYF
TRBJ2-5 14 TRBV5-1 CASSFTGARETQYF